This T cell receptor (beta chain) was sequenced for a study of molecular identifiers for immune sequencing clone quantification. This clonotype came up many times. V lost 6 bases to trimming and J lost 6 bases; unmatched junction nucleotides: 5. Germline V gene lookup returns CDR1 SNHLY and CDR2 FYNNEI. CDR3 length: 15 amino acids. TCRdb passed the PCR reads through MiXCR, listing each CDR3 protein once. The sample has some 91,000 distinct CDR3 sequences, roughly 26% seen once. The sequenced sample consisted of naive CD8+ T cells from blood, with Jurkat cell RNA spiked in. Subset in this sample: FACS-sorted CD8+CD4-CCR7+CD45RA+ naive T cells. The TCR was taken from a human donor in good health. Some libraries in this study had Jurkat cell RNA spiked in. The chain is built from TRBV2 and TRBJ2-1; 13 bases are a match to TRBD2. In nucleotides, the CDR3 is TGTGCCAGCAGCAAAACTAGCGGGAGGGTCAATGAGCAGTTCTTC. This translates into CASSKTSGRVNEQFF.